What follows are 9 T cell receptor beta chains derived from one specimen sequenced in a study of blood T cells in healthy people across ages. It was with a sample-barcoded 5' primer and a J-beta primer mix that a second PCR of roughly 6 to 12 cycles was run. TCRdb reprocessed the 5' RACE reads with MiXCR, giving one entry per CDR3 protein. Of more than 900,000 distinct CDR3 sequences listed, approximately 26% are singletons. These data were likewise used in another study, on T cells of mothers and their children.

Source material: blood. The receptor source for this set is a girl aged 2-10 years in good health.

The genes are TRBV29-1 and TRBJ2-7, with D perhaps TRBD2 (6 bases). CDR1 and CDR2 (germline): SQVTM, ANQGSEA. CDR3 length: 13 amino acids. The ends were cut back, 6 bases at V and 3 bases at J, with 15 bases in the middle. The DNA for the CDR3 is TGCAGCGTAGTGAGACTAGAAAGCTACGAGCAGTACTTC. It codes for CSVVRLESYEQYF.

Details on this clonotype: The junction and the germline gene differ at one end; a read error may be behind it. V and J are TRBV29-1 and TRBJ1-3; D remains ambiguous. Germline loops: CDR1 SQVTM, CDR2 ANQGSEA. There are 16 residues in the CDR3. CDR3 DNA sequence: TGCAGCGTTGAAAAGGAGATGGGTTGGTATGGAAACACCACATATTTT. This encodes CSVEKEMGWYGNTTYF.

This clonotype turned up a few times. V is TRBV10-3 and J is TRBJ1-1; no clear D. V lost 1 base and J lost 8, with 14 bases in between. The germline V gene has CDR1 ENHRY and CDR2 SYGVKD. The CDR3 consists of 14 residues. In DNA form, the CDR3 reads TGTGCCATCAGTGAGTTGATGGGCACCGGCGAAGCTTTCTTT. This sequence encodes CAISELMGTGEAFF.

This clonotype turned up a few times. This chain uses TRBV3-1 with TRBJ2-2; 13 positions agree with TRBD2. CDR1 is LGHDT, CDR2 YNNKEL, per germline (reference sequence). Losses at the gene ends were 6 bases for V and 8 bases for J; bases not matched to a gene: 18. The CDR3 spans 19 residues. The CDR3 DNA is TGTGCCAGCAGGCTCTGGACTAGCGGGAGAGGTCGGTTGCCTGGGGAGCTGTTTTTT. This gives the protein CASRLWTSGRGRLPGELFF.

This clonotype was picked up a small number of times. This chain links TRBV19 with TRBJ2-1; D unresolved. With the DNA end fitting TRBJ2-5 better, the J assignment may be wrong. The length of the CDR3 is 18 residues. The V gene's germline CDR1 is LNHDA and CDR2 SQIVND (reference sequence). The CDR3, as DNA: TGTGCCAGTAGTACCACTTTGGCCCGCACCTTATCTCAAGAGACCCAGTACTTC. This sequence encodes CASSTTLARTLSQETQYF.

This clonotype showed up just a few times. The chain couples TRBV4-3 to TRBJ1-5, with TRBD1 identical over 8 bases. From germline, CDR1 is LGHNA and CDR2 YSLEER. The CDR3 spans 15 residues. Trimming at V came to 0 bases and at J to 5 bases, leaving 3 bases not matched to a gene. DNA for the CDR3: TGCGCCAGCAGCCAAGATGGCAGGGGGCATCAGCCCCAGCATTTT. Protein sequence: CASSQDGRGHQPQHF.

The J gene is TRBJ2-5, the V gene TRBV7-2; 9 positions agree with TRBD2. In germline, CDR1 is SGHTA, CDR2 FQGNSA. V was clipped by 5 bases and J by 4 bases; unmatched bases: 8. CDR3 size: 15 residues. The CDR3 DNA is TGTGCCAGCAGCCCAGCGGGGGGTTGGGCAGAGACCCAGTACTTC. Protein sequence: CASSPAGGWAETQYF.

This chain connects TRBV4-1 to TRBJ2-5; either TRBD1 or TRBD2 may supply D (5 bases each). The J call could be wrong; TRBJ2-1 is a better fit for the DNA end. CDR3 size: 13 residues. Germline CDR1 is MGHRA and CDR2 is YSYEKL. This chain's CDR3 is CASSRGGLDEQFF. DNA of the CDR3: TGCGCCAGCAGCCGTGGGGGTTTGGATGAGCAGTTCTTC.

This clonotype occurred a few times. The chain uses TRBV5-1 and TRBJ2-5, with D unresolved. The CDR3 is 15 amino acids. Germline V lookup: CDR1 SGHRS, CDR2 YFSETQ. Trimming removed 0 bases at V and 2 bases at J, with 11 bases between. CDR3 nucleotide sequence: TGCGCCAGCAGCTTGGCCCAACGGCCGCAAGAGACCCAGTACTTC. It specifies CASSLAQRPQETQYF.